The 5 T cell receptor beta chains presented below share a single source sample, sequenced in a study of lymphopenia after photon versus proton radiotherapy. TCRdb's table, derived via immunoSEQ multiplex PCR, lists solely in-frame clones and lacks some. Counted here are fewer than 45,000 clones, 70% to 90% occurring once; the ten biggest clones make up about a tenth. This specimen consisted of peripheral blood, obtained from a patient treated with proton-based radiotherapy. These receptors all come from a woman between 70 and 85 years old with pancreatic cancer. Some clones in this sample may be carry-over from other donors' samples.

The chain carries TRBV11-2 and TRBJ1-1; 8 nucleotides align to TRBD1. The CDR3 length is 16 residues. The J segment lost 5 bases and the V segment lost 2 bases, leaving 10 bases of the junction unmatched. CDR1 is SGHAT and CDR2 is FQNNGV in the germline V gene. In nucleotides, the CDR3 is TGTGCCAGCAGCTTACTCCAGGGGGCGACGGAGACTGAAGCTTTCTTT. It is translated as CASSLLQGATETEAFF. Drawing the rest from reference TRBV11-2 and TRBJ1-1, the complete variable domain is EAGVAQSPRYKIIEKRQSVAFWCNPISGHATLYWYQQILGQGPKLLIQFQNNGVVDDSQLPKDRFSAERLKGVDSTLKIQPAKLEDSAVYLCASSLLQGATETEAFFGQGTRLTVV.

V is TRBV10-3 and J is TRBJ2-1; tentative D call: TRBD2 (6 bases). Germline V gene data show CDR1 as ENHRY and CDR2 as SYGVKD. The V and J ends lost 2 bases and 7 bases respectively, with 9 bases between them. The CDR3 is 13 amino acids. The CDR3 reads CAISERRENEQFF. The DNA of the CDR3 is TGTGCCATCAGTGAGAGGCGGGAAAATGAGCAGTTCTTC.

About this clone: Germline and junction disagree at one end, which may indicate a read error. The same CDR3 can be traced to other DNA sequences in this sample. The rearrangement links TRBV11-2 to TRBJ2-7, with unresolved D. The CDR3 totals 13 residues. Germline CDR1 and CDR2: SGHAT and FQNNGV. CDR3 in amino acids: CASSLEVNYEQYF. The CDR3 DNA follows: TGTGCCAGCAGCCTAGAAGTGAACTACGAGCAGTACTTC.

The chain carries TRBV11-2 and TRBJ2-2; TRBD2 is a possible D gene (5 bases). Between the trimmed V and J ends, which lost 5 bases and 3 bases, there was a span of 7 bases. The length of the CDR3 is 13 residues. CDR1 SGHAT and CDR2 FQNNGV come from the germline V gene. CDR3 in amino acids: CASSRGDTGELFF. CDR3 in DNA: TGTGCCAGCAGCCGGGGTGACACCGGGGAGCTGTTTTTT.

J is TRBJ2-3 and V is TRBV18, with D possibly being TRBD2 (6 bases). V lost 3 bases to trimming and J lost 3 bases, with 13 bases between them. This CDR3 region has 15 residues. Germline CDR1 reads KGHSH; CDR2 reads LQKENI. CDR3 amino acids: CASSPTGRGTDTQYF. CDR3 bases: TGTGCCAGCTCACCTACCGGGAGAGGGACAGATACGCAGTATTTT.